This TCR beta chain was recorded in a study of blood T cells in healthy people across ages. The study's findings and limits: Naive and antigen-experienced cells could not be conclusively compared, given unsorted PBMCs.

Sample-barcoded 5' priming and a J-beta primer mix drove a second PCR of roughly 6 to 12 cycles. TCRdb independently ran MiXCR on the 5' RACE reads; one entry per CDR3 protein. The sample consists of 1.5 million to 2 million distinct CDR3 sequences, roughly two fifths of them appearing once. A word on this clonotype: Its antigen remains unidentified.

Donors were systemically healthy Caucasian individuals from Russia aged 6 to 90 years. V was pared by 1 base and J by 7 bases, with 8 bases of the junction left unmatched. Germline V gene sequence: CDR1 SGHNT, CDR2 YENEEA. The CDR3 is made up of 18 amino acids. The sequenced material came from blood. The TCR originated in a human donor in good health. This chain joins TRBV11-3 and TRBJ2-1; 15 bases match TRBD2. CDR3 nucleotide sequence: TGTGCCAGCAGCTTAGGACCCGGGACTAGCGGGGGGTTTAATGAGCAGTTCTTC. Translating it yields CASSLGPGTSGGFNEQFF.